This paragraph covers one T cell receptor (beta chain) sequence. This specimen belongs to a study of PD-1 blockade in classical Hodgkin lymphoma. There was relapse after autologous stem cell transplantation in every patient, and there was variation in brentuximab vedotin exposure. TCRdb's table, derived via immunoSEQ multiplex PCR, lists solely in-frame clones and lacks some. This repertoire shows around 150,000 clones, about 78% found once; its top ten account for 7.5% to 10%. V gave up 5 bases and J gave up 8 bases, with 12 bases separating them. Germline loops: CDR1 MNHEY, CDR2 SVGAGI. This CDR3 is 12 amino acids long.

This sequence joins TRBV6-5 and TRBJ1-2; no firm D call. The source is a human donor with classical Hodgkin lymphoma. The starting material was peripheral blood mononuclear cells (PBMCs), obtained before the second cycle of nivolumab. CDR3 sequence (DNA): TGTGCCAGCAGTCACTTGAAAGTAGGCTACACCTTC. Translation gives CASSHLKVGYTF.